The present entry profiles one T cell receptor beta chain with its context. The sample comes from a study of human T cells and chemical hapten exposure. Across the study: Scalp application of diphenylcyclopropenone was performed weekly in patients across the entire approximately 24-week study.

MiXCR was run by TCRdb on the RACE reads, yielding one entry per CDR3 protein. The sample gives tens of thousands of distinct CDR3 sequences, under 12% of which show up once; 2% to 2.5% is in the top ten. Trimming removed 5 bases at V and 6 bases at J, with 10 bases between. The CDR3 sequence is 13 residues long. As for time point: patch test 1, 2 weeks after DPC sensitization. Described treatment: therapeutic diphenylcyclopropenone sensitization with weekly scalp DPC. Extraction of total RNA was performed on unfractionated whole blood. Sequenced material: whole blood, taken in connection with sensitization to the hapten diphenylcyclopropenone (DPC). The chain uses TRBV12-3 or TRBV12-4 and TRBJ2-2, with D tentatively TRBD1 (5 bases). The receptor's source is a man aged 35-49 years with alopecia areata. Some clones in this sample may be carry-over from other donors' samples. The CDR3 bases are TGTGCCAGCAGTGCGACAGTAGCCGGGGAGCTGTTTTTT. Protein: CASSATVAGELFF.